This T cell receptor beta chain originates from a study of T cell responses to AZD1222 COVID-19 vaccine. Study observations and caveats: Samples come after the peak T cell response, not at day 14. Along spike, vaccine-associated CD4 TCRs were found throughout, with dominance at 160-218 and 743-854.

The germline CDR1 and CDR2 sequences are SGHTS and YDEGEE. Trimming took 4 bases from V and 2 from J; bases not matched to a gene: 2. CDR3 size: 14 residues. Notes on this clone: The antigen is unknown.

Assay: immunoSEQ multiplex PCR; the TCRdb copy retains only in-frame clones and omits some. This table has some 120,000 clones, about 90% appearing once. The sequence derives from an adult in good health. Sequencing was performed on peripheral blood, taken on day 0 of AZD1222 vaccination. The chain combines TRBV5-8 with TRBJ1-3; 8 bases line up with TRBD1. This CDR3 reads CASSRTGTGNTIYF. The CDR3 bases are TGTGCCAGCAGCCGGACAGGGACTGGAAACACCATATATTTT. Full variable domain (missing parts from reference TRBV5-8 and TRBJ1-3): EAGVTQSPTHLIKTRGQQATLRCSPISGHTSVYWYQQALGLGLQFLLWYDEGEERNRGNFPPRFSGRQFPNYSSELNVNALELEDSALYLCASSRTGTGNTIYFGEGSWLTVV.